The 19 T cell receptor beta chains given below trace back to one sample, sequenced in a study of T cell responses to AZD1222 COVID-19 vaccine. The method was immunoSEQ multiplex PCR; TCRdb's version includes in-frame clones alone and lacks a portion of them. In the table there are approximately 140,000 clones, around 93% of which are singletons. This sample comprised peripheral blood, obtained on day 0 of AZD1222 vaccination. These receptors all come from an adult in good health.

This chain joins TRBV27 and TRBJ1-4, with D possibly TRBD1 on 5 matching bases. The CDR3 runs to 13 residues. Per the germline V gene, CDR1 is MNHEY and CDR2 is SMNVEV (reference sequence). The V and J ends lost 3 bases and 7 bases respectively, with 9 bases between them. The CDR3 DNA is TGTGCCAGCAGTTTCAGGGATAGTGAAAAACTGTTTTTT. This encodes CASSFRDSEKLFF.

The chain recombines TRBV5-6 with TRBJ1-5; 8 nucleotides agree with TRBD1. Germline V gene lookup returns CDR1 SGHDT and CDR2 YYEEEE. The CDR3 extends over 13 amino acids. J lost 4 bases, V lost 4 bases, and 1 base had no gene match. CDR3 region: CASSRDRNQPQHF. The CDR3 DNA reads as TGTGCCAGCAGCCGGGACAGGAATCAGCCCCAGCATTTT.

J is TRBJ2-2 and V is TRBV18; a weak D match, TRBD1 (5 bases). V lost 3 bases to trimming and J lost 4 bases, with 15 bases between them. This CDR3 comprises 16 residues. Germline CDR1 reads KGHSH; CDR2 reads LQKENI. The CDR3 here is CASSPQGHPITGELFF. For the CDR3, the DNA is TGTGCCAGCTCACCCCAAGGACATCCGATCACCGGGGAGCTGTTTTTT.

This clone was observed a handful of times. The chain combines TRBV2 with TRBJ1-6; 12 bases align to TRBD1. The CDR3 spans 14 residues. Germline values: CDR1 SNHLY, CDR2 FYNNEI. J was trimmed by 8 bases and V by 6 bases; bases with no gene match: 2. DNA for the CDR3: TGTGCCAGCAGGGGACAGGGGGCGTATTCACCCCTCCACTTT. Its translation: CASRGQGAYSPLHF.

J is TRBJ1-5 and V is TRBV27; maybe TRBD1 (5 bases). The germline V gene has CDR1 MNHEY and CDR2 SMNVEV (reference sequence). V gave up 2 bases and J gave up 5 bases, with 13 bases separating them. The CDR3 has 15 residues. The CDR3 DNA reads TGTGCCAGCAGTTTACGGGTCGGGGACTATCAGCCCCAGCATTTT. Translation gives CASSLRVGDYQPQHF.

This sequence joins TRBV6-5 and TRBJ2-7; the match to TRBD1 covers 8 bases. The CDR3 is 14 residues long. V was pared by 4 bases and J by 9 bases, with 11 bases of the junction left unmatched. The germline V gene has CDR1 MNHEY and CDR2 SVGAGI. CDR3 coding DNA: TGTGCCAGCAGTTTGGACAGGGTATTACGAGGGCAGTACTTC. Its protein is CASSLDRVLRGQYF.

The chain is built from TRBV12-3 or TRBV12-4 and TRBJ2-2; maybe TRBD1 (6 bases). Trimming removed 8 bases from V and 7 bases from J, with 14 bases in between. CDR3 length: 13 amino acids. The CDR3 nucleotides are TGTGCCAGCGGTCGGGAAGGGGGCGGGGAGCTGTTTTTT. Protein: CASGREGGGELFF.

The sample holds one count of this clone. The chain has TRBV5-1 and TRBJ2-7, with 7 bases that match TRBD1. This CDR3 comprises 14 residues. CDR1 is SGHRS, CDR2 YFSETQ, per germline. The V segment lost 1 base and the J segment 5 bases; nucleotides outside the gene matches: 6. CDR3 bases: TGCGCCAGCAGCTTGCGAGGGACAGTCCACGAGCAGTACTTC. It encodes CASSLRGTVHEQYF. The full variable domain, completed using reference TRBV5-1 and TRBJ2-7, is KAGVTQTPRYLIKTRGQQVTLSCSPISGHRSVSWYQQTPGQGLQFLFEYFSETQRNKGNFPGRFSGRQFSNSRSEMNVSTLELGDSALYLCASSLRGTVHEQYFGPGTRLTVT.

The chain combines TRBV18 with TRBJ1-1, with no clear D. Per the germline V gene, CDR1 is KGHSH and CDR2 is LQKENI. The CDR3 is 13 residues long. The ends were cut back, 4 bases at V and 5 bases at J, with 11 bases in the middle. As DNA, the CDR3 is TGTGCCAGCTCACAGGGAGTTAGGACTGAAGCTTTCTTT. Its protein is CASSQGVRTEAFF. Together with reference TRBV18 and TRBJ1-1, the CDR3 gives the full variable domain: NAGVMQNPRHLVRRRGQEARLRCSPMKGHSHVYWYRQLPEEGLKFMVYLQKENIIDESGMPKERFSAEFPKEGPSILRIQQVVRGDSAAYFCASSQGVRTEAFFGQGTRLTVV.

The V and J genes are TRBV21-1 and TRBJ2-2; the tabulated D call, TRBD2, remains unverified against the DNA. TRBV21-1 is a recognized pseudogene. The CDR3 totals 18 residues. DNA for the CDR3: TGTGCCAGCAGCACCCGAGGGACTAGCGGGAGTTTGGCCGGGGAGCTGTTTTTT. It is translated as CASSTRGTSGSLAGELFF.

The genes are TRBV19 and TRBJ2-5, with 8 bases identical to TRBD2. Looked up from germline, CDR1 is LNHDA and CDR2 is SQIVND (reference sequence). Trimming cost V 8 bases and J 2 bases; bases outside gene matches: 7. The length of the CDR3 is 14 residues. The CDR3, as DNA: TGTGCCAGTGCTCGCACGGGGGGGCAAGAGACCCAGTACTTC. This encodes CASARTGGQETQYF.

The J gene is TRBJ2-3, the V gene TRBV29-1, with TRBD2 identical over 10 bases. V gave up 7 bases and J gave up 2 bases; unmatched junction bases: 9. The germline V gene encodes CDR1 SQVTM and CDR2 ANQGSEA. The CDR3 contains 15 residues. The CDR3 sequence: CSARTSGADTDTQYF. The CDR3 nucleotides are TGCAGCGCACGCACTAGCGGGGCGGACACAGATACGCAGTATTTT.

This clone occurred once. The DNA for the CDR3 is TGTGCCAGCAGTTACGGAGGGGAGGACACTGAAGCTTTCTTT. This translates into CASSYGGEDTEAFF. This chain joins TRBV6-6 and TRBJ1-1, with D tentatively TRBD1 (5 bases). Germline loops: CDR1 MNHNY, CDR2 SVGAGI (reference sequence). The CDR3 extends over 14 amino acids. Deletions cut 2 bases from V and 3 bases from J, with 10 bases between.

The rearrangement links TRBV5-5 to TRBJ1-6; perhaps TRBD1 as D (5 bases). CDR3 length: 15 amino acids. Germline CDR1 SGHKS, CDR2 YYEKEE (reference sequence). Deletions cut 0 bases from V and 8 bases from J, with 12 bases between. The CDR3 bases are TGTGCCAGCAGCTTGGCCATTGCGGGGGATTCACCCCTCCACTTT. Its protein product is CASSLAIAGDSPLHF.

The chain uses TRBV12-3 or TRBV12-4 and TRBJ1-1, with unresolved D. V lost 3 bases to trimming and J lost 5 bases, with 10 bases between them. This CDR3 region has 13 residues. The CDR3 loop reads CASSFSFQTEAFF. CDR3 DNA sequence: TGTGCCAGCAGTTTCAGCTTTCAGACTGAAGCTTTCTTT.

The chain has TRBV6-2 or TRBV6-3 and TRBJ2-4, with a weak D call TRBD2 (5 bases). The CDR3 is 15 amino acids. The V and J ends lost 6 bases and 0 bases respectively, with 12 bases between them. The V gene's germline CDR1 is MNHEY and CDR2 SVGEGT. CDR3 in amino acids: CASSTDWLAKNIQYF. As DNA, the CDR3 is TGTGCCAGCAGCACGGACTGGCTAGCCAAAAACATTCAGTACTTC.

The V gene is TRBV25-1, the J gene TRBJ1-2, with D possibly matching TRBD1 (5 bases). The CDR3 covers 13 residues. Germline CDR1 is MGHDK and CDR2 is SYGVNS. V was clipped by 3 bases and J by 4 bases, with 9 bases between them. The CDR3 is CASSEGLSYGYTF. The DNA of the CDR3 is TGTGCCAGCAGTGAGGGACTGAGCTATGGCTACACCTTC.

The CDR3 DNA sequence: TGTGCCAGCAGTTTCTACGAGCAGTACTTC. Translation gives CASSFYEQYF. The chain uses TRBV12-3 or TRBV12-4 and TRBJ2-7; D gene unclear. The V end lost 3 bases, the J end lost 3 bases, and 0 bases lay between the germline ends. CDR3 size: 10 residues.

This chain connects TRBV4-3 to TRBJ2-3, with 12 bases aligning to TRBD2. This CDR3 has 15 residues. V lost 6 bases and J lost 2; bases outside the gene matches: 3. CDR1 is LGHNA and CDR2 is YSLEER in the germline V gene. The chain's CDR3 is CASRRTSGVTDTQYF. CDR3 DNA sequence: TGCGCCAGCAGACGGACTAGCGGGGTCACAGATACGCAGTATTTT.